This entry concerns a single T cell receptor (beta chain). TCRdb processed the 5' RACE reads again and assigns one entry to each CDR3 protein, with no DNA. This sample's table has around 470,000 distinct CDR3 sequences. Germline-derived CDR1 and CDR2 are KGHDR and SFDVKD. This CDR3 contains 12 residues. These data come from a study of T cells expressing NK-cell markers. The rearrangement links TRBV24-1 to TRBJ2-1; TCRdb indicates TRBD1, and absent DNA this call remains unverified. This sequence originates from a woman aged 45-65 years in good health. The sequenced sample consisted of blood T cells: a sorted CD56 or NKG2C T cell subset, CD4+ or CD8+ T cells, or bulk PBMC T cells (not recorded which). The CDR3 loop reads CATAKDRMGQFF.